This T cell receptor (beta chain) was recovered during a study of T cells in localized non-small cell lung cancer. General study findings and limits: For the top 100 tumor clones, a median roughly 56 also appeared in adjacent lung. The highest T cell clonality was in uninvolved adjacent lung, above tumor. Heterogeneity stays possible, as sequencing covered only one tumor region.

Clones were read by immunoSEQ multiplex PCR, and TCRdb kept only the in-frame ones, dropping some. The sample includes over 45,000 clones, around 87% seen only once; the top ten take about 15%. Comments on this clone: Its antigen remains unknown.

Germline CDR1 reads SGHVS; CDR2 reads FNYEAQ. The J segment lost 4 bases and the V segment lost 4 bases, leaving 5 bases of the junction unmatched. The length of the CDR3 is 14 residues. This chain links TRBV7-6 with TRBJ1-2; 8 nucleotides align to TRBD1. This material consisted of PBMCs, taken before any cancer treatment. The receptor was isolated from a female donor with stage II lung adenocarcinoma. The CDR3 region has the DNA TGTGCCAGCAGCTCCGGACAGGGTGGCTATGGCTACACCTTC. As protein: CASSSGQGGYGYTF.